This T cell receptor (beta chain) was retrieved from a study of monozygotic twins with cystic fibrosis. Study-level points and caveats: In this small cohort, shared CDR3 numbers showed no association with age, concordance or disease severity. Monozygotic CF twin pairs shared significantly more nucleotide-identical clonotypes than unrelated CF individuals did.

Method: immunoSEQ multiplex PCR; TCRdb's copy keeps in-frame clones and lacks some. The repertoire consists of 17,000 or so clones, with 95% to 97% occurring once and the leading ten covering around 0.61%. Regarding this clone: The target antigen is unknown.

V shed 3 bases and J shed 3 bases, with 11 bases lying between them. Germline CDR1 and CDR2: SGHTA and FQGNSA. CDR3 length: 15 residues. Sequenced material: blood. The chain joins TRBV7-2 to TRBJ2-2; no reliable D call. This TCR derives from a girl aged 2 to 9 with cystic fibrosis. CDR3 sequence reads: CASSFRPKDTGELFF. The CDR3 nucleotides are TGTGCCAGCAGCTTTAGGCCAAAGGACACCGGGGAGCTGTTTTTT.